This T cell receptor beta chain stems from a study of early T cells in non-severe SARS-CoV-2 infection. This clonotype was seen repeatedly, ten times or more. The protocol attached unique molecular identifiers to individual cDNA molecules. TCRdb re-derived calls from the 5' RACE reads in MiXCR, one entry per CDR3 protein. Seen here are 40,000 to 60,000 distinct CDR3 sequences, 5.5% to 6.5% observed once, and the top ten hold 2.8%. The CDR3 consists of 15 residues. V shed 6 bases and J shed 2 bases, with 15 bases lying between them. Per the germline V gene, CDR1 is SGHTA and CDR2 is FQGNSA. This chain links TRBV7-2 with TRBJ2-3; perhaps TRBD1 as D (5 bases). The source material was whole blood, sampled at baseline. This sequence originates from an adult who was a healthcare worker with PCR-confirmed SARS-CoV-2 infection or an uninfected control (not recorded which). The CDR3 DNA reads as TGTGCCAGCAGGTCGCTCAGGGATAACACAGATACGCAGTATTTT. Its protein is CASRSLRDNTDTQYF.